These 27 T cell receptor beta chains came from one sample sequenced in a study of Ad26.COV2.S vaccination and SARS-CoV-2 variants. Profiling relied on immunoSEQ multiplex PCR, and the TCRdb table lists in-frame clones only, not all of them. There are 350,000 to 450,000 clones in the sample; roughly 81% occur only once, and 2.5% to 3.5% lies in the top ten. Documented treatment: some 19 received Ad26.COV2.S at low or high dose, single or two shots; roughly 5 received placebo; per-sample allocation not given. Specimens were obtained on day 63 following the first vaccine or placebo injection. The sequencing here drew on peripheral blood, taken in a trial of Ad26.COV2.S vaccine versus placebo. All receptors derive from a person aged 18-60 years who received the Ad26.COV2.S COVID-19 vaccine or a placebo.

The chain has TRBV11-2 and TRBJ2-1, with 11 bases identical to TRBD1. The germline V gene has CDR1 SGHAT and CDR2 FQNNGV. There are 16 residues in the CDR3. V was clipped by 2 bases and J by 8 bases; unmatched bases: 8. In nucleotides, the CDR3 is TGTGCCAGCAGCTTATGGAGGGGACAGGGGGTCGATGAGCAGTTCTTC. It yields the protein CASSLWRGQGVDEQFF.

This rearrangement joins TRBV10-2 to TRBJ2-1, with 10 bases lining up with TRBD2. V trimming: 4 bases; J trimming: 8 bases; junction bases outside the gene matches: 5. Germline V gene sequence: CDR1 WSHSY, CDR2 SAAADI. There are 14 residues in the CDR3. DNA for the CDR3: TGCGCCAGCAGTGGTAGCGGGAGGAGGTATGAGCAGTTCTTC. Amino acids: CASSGSGRRYEQFF.

This CDR3 is CASSWPSGLASAYEQYF. In nucleotides, the CDR3 is TGTGCCAGCAGTTGGCCCTCGGGACTAGCGAGCGCCTACGAGCAGTACTTC. The chain couples TRBV6-2 or TRBV6-3 to TRBJ2-7; 10 bases fit TRBD2. The trim removed 4 bases at V and 2 bases at J, leaving 11 bases unmatched. This CDR3 region has 17 residues. The V gene's germline CDR1 is MNHEY and CDR2 SVGEGT.

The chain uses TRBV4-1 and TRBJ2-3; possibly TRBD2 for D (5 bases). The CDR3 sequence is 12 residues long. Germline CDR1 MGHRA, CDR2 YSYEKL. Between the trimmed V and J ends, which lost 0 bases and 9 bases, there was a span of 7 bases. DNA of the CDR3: TGCGCCAGCAGCCAAGACGGGGTGACGCAGTATTTT. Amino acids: CASSQDGVTQYF.

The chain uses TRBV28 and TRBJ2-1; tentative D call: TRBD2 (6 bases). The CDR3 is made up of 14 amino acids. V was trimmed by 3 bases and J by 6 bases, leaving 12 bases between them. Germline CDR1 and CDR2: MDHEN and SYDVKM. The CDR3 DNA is TGTGCCAGCAGTTTGGGGGGAGCCATCAATGAGCAGTTCTTC. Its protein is CASSLGGAINEQFF.

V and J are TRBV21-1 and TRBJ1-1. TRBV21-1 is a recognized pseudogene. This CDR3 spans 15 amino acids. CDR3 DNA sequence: TGTGCCAGCCTTTTGGGACCTACTACCCACACTGAAGCTTTCTTT. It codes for CASLLGPTTHTEAFF.

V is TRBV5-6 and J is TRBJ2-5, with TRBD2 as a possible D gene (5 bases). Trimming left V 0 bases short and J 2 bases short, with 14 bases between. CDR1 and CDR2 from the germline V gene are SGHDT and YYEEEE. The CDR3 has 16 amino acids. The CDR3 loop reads CASSLAQAWTQETQYF. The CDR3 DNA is TGTGCCAGCAGCTTGGCGCAGGCCTGGACTCAAGAGACCCAGTACTTC. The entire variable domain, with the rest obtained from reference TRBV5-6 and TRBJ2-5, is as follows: DAGVTQSPTHLIKTRGQQVTLRCSPKSGHDTVSWYQQALGQGPQFIFQYYEEEERQRGNFPDRFSGHQFPNYSSELNVNALLLGDSALYLCASSLAQAWTQETQYFGPGTRLLVL.

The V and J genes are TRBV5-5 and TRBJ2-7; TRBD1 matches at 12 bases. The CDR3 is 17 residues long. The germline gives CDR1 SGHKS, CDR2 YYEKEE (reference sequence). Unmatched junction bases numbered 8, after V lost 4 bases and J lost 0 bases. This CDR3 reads CASSHIPGQGASYEQYF. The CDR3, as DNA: TGTGCCAGCAGCCATATTCCGGGACAGGGGGCCTCCTACGAGCAGTACTTC.

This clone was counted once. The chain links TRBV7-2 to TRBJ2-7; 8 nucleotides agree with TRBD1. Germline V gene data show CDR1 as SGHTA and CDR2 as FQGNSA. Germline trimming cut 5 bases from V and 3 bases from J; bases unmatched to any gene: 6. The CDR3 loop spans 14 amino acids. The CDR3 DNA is TGTGCCAGCAGCCGGGACAGGACCAGCTACGAGCAGTACTTC. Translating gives CASSRDRTSYEQYF.

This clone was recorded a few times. This CDR3 is CASRFSGGGTGELFF. CDR3 DNA: TGTGCCAGCAGATTTAGCGGAGGCGGCACCGGGGAGCTGTTTTTT. This rearrangement joins TRBV7-2 to TRBJ2-2; possible D gene TRBD2, 6 bases. Germline-derived CDR1 and CDR2 are SGHTA and FQGNSA. CDR3 length: 15 residues. V lost 6 bases and J lost 4, with 15 bases in between.

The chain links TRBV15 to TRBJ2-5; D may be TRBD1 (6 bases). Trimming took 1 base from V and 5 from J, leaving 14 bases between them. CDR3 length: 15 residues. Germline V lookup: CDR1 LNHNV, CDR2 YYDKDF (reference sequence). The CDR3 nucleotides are TGTGCCACCAGCAGAGTAGGGCAGGGGCTCGAGACCCAGTACTTC. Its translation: CATSRVGQGLETQYF.

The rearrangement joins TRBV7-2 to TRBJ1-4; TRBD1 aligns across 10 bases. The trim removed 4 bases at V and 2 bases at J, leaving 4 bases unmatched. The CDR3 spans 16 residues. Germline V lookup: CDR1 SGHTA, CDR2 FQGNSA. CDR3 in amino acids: CASSSGTGATNEKLFF. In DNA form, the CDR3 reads TGTGCCAGCAGCTCGGGGACAGGGGCGACTAATGAAAAACTGTTTTTT.

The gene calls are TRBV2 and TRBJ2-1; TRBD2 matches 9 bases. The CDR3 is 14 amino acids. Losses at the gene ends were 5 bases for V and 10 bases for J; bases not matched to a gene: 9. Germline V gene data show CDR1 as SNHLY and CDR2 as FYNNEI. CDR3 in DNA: TGTGCCAGCAGTATTAGCGGGAGTACCGAAGAGCAGTTCTTC. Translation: CASSISGSTEEQFF.

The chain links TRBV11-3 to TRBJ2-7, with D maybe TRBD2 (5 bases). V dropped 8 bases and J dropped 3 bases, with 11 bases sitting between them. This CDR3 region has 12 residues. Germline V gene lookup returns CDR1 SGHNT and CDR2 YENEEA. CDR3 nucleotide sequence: TGTGCCAGCGGTGGGAGTAGCTACGAGCAGTACTTC. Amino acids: CASGGSSYEQYF.

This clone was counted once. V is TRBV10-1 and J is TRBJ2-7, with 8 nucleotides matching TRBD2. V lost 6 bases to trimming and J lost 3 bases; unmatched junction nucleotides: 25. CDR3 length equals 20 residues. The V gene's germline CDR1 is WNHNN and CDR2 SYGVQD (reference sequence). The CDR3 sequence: CASSLVLTSGTGPFLYEQYF. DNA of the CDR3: TGCGCCAGCAGCCTCGTGCTTACTAGCGGTACGGGACCCTTCCTCTACGAGCAGTACTTC.

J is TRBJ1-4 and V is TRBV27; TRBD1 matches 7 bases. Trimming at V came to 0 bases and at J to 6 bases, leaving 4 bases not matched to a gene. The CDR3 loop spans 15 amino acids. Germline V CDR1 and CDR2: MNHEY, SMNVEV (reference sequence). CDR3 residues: CASSLSPRGDEKLFF. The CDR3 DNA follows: TGTGCCAGCAGTTTATCGCCCAGGGGGGATGAAAAACTGTTTTTT.

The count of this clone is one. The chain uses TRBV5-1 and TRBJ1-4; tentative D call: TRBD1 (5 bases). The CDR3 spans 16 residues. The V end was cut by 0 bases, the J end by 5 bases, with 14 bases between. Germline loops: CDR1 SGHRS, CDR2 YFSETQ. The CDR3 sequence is CASSLGQTGGNEKLFF. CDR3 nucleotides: TGCGCCAGCAGCTTGGGCCAAACCGGGGGGAATGAAAAACTGTTTTTT. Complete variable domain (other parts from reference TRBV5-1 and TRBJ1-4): KAGVTQTPRYLIKTRGQQVTLSCSPISGHRSVSWYQQTPGQGLQFLFEYFSETQRNKGNFPGRFSGRQFSNSRSEMNVSTLELGDSALYLCASSLGQTGGNEKLFFGSGTQLSVL.

The CDR3 sequence is CASSFLEQTEQYF. The CDR3 DNA reads as TGTGCCAGCAGCTTTTTGGAGCAAACCGAGCAGTACTTC. The chain employs TRBV11-2 and TRBJ2-7; D is uncertain. V was shortened by 3 bases and J by 6 bases, with 12 bases between the two germline ends. Germline-derived CDR1 and CDR2 are SGHAT and FQNNGV. CDR3 length: 13 residues.

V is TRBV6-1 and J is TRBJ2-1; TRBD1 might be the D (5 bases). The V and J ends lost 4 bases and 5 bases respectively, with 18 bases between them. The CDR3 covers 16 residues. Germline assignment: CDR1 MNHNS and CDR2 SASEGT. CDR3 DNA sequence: TGTGCCAGCAGTGGCCCACGACAGCATACCCACAATGAGCAGTTCTTC. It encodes CASSGPRQHTHNEQFF.

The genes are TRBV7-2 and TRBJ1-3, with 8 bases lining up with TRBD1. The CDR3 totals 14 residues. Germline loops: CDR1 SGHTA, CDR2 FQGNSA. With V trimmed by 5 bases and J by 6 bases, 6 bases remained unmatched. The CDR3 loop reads CASSPQGAQNTIYF. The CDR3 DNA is TGTGCCAGCAGCCCCCAGGGGGCCCAAAACACCATATATTTT. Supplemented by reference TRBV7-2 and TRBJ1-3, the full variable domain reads GAGVSQSPSNKVTEKGKDVELRCDPISGHTALYWYRQSLGQGLEFLIYFQGNSAPDKSGLPSDRFSAERTGGSVSTLTIQRTQQEDSAVYLCASSPQGAQNTIYFGEGSWLTVV.

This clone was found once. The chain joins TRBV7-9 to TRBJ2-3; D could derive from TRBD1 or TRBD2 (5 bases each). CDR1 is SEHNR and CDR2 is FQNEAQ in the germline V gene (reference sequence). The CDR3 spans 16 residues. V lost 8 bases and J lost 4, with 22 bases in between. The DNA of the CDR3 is TGTGCCAGCGCCCTACCGGGACGCCTCTCGGCAGATACGCAGTATTTT. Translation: CASALPGRLSADTQYF.

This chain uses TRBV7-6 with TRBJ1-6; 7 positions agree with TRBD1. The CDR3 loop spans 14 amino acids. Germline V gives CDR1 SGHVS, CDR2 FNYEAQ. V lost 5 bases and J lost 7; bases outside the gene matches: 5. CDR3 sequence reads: CASSPRQGNSPLHF. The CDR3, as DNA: TGTGCCAGCAGCCCCCGACAGGGAAATTCACCCCTCCACTTT.

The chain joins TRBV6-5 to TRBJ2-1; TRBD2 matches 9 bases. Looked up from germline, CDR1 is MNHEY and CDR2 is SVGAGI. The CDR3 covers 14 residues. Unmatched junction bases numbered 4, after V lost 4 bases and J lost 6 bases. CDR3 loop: CASSWLAGVNEQFF. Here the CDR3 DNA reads TGTGCCAGCAGTTGGTTAGCGGGAGTCAATGAGCAGTTCTTC.

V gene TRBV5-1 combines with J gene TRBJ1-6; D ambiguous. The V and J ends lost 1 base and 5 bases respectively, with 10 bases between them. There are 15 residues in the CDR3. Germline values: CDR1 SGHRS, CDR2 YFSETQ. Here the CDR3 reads CASSLPQRDNSPLHF. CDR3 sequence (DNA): TGCGCCAGCAGCTTGCCGCAGAGAGATAATTCACCCCTCCACTTT.

The CDR3 DNA sequence: TGCGCCAGCAGTCAAAGGGACAGGAGGAGGCCTAATTCACCCCTCCACTTT. Amino acids: CASSQRDRRRPNSPLHF. The V and J genes are TRBV23-1 and TRBJ1-6; 8 bases are shared with TRBD1. TRBV23-1 belongs to the ORF category, with a function that is uncertain. This CDR3 spans 17 amino acids. The V gene end was trimmed by 2 bases and the J gene end by 6 bases; junction bases not matched to a gene: 9.

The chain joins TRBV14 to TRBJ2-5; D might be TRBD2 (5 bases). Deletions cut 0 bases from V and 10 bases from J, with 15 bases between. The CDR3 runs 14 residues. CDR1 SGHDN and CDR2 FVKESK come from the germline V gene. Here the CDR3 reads CASSQDPRGRDQYF. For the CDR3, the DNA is TGTGCCAGCAGCCAAGATCCGAGAGGGCGTGACCAGTACTTC.

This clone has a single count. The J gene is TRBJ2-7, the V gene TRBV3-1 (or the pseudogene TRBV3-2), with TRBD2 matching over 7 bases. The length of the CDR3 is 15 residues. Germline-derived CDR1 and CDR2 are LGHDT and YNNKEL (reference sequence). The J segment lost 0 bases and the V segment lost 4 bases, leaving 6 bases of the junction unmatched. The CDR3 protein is CASSRGLGLSYEQYF. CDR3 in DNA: TGTGCCAGCAGCCGAGGACTAGGCCTCTCCTACGAGCAGTACTTC.